This T cell receptor (beta chain) stems from a study of T cells in women clearing cervical HPV infection. In the case of this clone: Read sequence stops 3 residues before the CDR3 end, and the germline J gene provides the missing end.

With V trimmed by 6 bases and J by 1 base, 2 bases remained unmatched. Germline CDR1 reads SQVTM; CDR2 reads ANQGSEA. This CDR3 is built from 13 residues. TCRdb's copy holds only in-frame clones and misses some; the assay was immunoSEQ multiplex PCR. Its table lists fewer than 25,000 clones. The sequencing sample was made of blood buffy coat. The clonotype comes from a woman aged 18 to 75 with a cervical HPV16 infection that either progressed to CIN3+ or cleared (not recorded which). The J gene is TRBJ1-1, the V gene TRBV29-1, with TRBD1 matching over 10 bases. The covered CDR3 bases are TGCAGCGTACGGACAGGGGGGAACACTGAA. This codes for CSVRTGGNTE. The entire CDR3 protein reads CSVRTGGNTEAFF.